This T cell receptor (beta chain) was recovered during a study of blood T cells in healthy people across ages. This clonotype came up a few times. Its cognate antigen is unknown. Findings and limits, study-wide: Investigators treated diversity estimates from one million T cells as underestimates. PBMCs went unsorted, and a conclusive naive versus antigen-experienced comparison was therefore prevented.

Combining a sample-barcoded 5' primer with a J-beta primer mix, a second PCR ran for roughly 7 to 12 cycles. A single record per CDR3 protein comes from TCRdb applying MiXCR to the 5' RACE reads. The data contain 780,000 or so distinct CDR3 sequences, just under 25% of them singletons. Per the germline V gene, CDR1 is SGHTA and CDR2 is FQGNSA. The CDR3 spans 14 residues. Trimming took off 5 bases at V and 4 bases at J, with 15 bases between the two ends. This same sample was also part of a study on T cells of mothers and their children.

The clonotype comes from a boy younger than 18 in good health. The chain employs TRBV7-2 and TRBJ2-7; possibly TRBD1 for D (5 bases). The sequenced material came from blood. CDR3 nucleotide sequence: TGTGCCAGCAGCCGCCACGTAGGGGTGTACGAGCAGTACTTC. It is translated as CASSRHVGVYEQYF.